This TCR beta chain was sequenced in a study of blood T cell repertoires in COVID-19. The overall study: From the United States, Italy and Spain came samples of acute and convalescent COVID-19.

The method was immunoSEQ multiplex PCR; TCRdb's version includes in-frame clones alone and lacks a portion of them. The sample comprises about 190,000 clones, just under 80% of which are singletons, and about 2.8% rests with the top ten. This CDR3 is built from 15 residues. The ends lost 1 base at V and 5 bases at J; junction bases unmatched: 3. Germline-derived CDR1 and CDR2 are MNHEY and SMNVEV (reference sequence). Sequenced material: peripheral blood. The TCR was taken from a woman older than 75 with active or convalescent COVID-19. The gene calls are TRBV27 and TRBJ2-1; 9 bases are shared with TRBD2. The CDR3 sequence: CASSLFSGGNNEQFF. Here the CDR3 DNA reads TGTGCCAGCAGTTTATTTAGCGGGGGCAACAATGAGCAGTTCTTC.